The TCR beta chain described here comes from a study of blood T cell repertoires in COVID-19. About the study: Samples representing acute and convalescent COVID-19 were sourced from the United States, Italy and Spain. The cDNA or gDNA used as material had been derived from T cells, B-cell-depleted T cells, or PBMCs.

Germline values: CDR1 SGHTA, CDR2 FQGNSA. The CDR3 loop spans 14 amino acids. V was trimmed by 1 base and J by 5 bases, leaving 9 bases between them. Original analysis: Amplified reference gene primers provided the basis for estimating nucleated cell counts. This table comes from immunoSEQ multiplex PCR, and its TCRdb copy is limited to in-frame clones, with some not included. V, J and clone size are taken as reported in that table, and D and trimming were inferred from the DNA itself. The sample shows around 320,000 clones, around 88% of them seen only once. V usage is TRBV7-2 and J usage is TRBJ1-3, with D possibly being TRBD1 (6 bases). The origin of this receptor is a woman aged 25 to 39 who had recovered from COVID-19. Material: peripheral blood. The DNA for the CDR3 is TGTGCCAGCAGCTTAGGACAGGCGAGAAACACCATATATTTT. Its translation is CASSLGQARNTIYF.